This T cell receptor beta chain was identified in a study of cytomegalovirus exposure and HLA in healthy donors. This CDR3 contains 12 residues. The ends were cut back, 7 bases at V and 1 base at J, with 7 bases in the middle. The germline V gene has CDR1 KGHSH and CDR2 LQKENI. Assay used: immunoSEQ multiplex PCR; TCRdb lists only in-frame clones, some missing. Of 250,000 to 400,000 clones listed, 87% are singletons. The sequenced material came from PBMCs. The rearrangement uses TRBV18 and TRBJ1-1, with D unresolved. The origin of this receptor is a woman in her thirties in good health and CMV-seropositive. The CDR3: CASFVRNTEAFF. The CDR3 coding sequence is TGTGCCAGCTTTGTGCGGAACACTGAAGCTTTCTTT.